The present entry profiles one T cell receptor (beta chain) with its context. Its specificity is not known. The data derive from a study of T-cell reconstitution after alpha-beta-depleted transplantation in children. Whole-study results and caveats: Most T-cell counts and diversity one year after the transplant came from T cells that were newly produced. As was reported, about two months after transplant, alpha-beta T cells came from several hundred expanded graft clones. In some patients, recipient T cells and intrathymic progenitors surviving conditioning explained high day-60 diversity.

The V and J ends lost 1 base and 2 bases, in that order; junction bases with no gene match: 4. This CDR3 has 16 amino acids. The germline V gene encodes CDR1 SGHTA and CDR2 FQGNSA. For TCRbeta, the library was prepared with unique molecular identifiers. MiXCR was run by TCRdb on the PCR reads, yielding one entry per CDR3 protein. The sample has more than 200,000 distinct CDR3 sequences; roughly 24% are singletons. The V gene is TRBV7-2, the J gene TRBJ2-2; 7 nucleotides line up with TRBD2. The origin of this receptor is a girl aged 2 to 9 with Fanconi anemia, due to receive a stem cell transplant. The specimen was PBMCs, collected before TCRalphabeta/CD19-depleted stem cell transplant. The CDR3 bases are TGTGCCAGCAGCTTAGTCGGGACTACTAACACCGGGGAGCTGTTTTTT. This translates into CASSLVGTTNTGELFF.